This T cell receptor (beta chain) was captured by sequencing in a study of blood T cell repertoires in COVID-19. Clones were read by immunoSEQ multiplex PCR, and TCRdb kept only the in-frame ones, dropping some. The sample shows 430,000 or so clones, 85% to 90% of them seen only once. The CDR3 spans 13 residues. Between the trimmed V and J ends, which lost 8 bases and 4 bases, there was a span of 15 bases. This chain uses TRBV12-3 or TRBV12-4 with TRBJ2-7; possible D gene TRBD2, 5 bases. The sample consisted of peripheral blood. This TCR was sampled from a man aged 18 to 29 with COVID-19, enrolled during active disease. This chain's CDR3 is CASGGSSGYEQYF. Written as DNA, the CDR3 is TGTGCCAGCGGTGGTTCCTCGGGGTACGAGCAGTACTTC.